This T cell receptor (beta chain) was observed in a study of T-cell reconstitution after alpha-beta-depleted transplantation in children. Overall study findings and caveats: Some patients' high day-60 TCRbeta diversity was traced to surviving recipient T cells and thymic progenitors. A year post-transplant, T-cell counts and diversity derived mostly from newly produced T cells. After transplant, at about two months, alpha-beta T cells were reportedly derived from several hundred expanded graft clones.

As for this clonotype: Its cognate antigen is unknown. This may stem from a read error, because a much larger clone lies one nucleotide away.

Per the germline V gene, CDR1 is ENHRY and CDR2 is SYGVKD. The CDR3 totals 17 residues. Trimming left V 2 bases short and J 2 bases short, with 19 bases between. A library of TCRbeta sequences, prepared with unique molecular identifiers, was generated. TCRdb called the PCR reads again in MiXCR, with one record for every CDR3 protein. The data hold 490,000 or so distinct CDR3 sequences, with about 11% observed a single time. The material sequenced was PBMCs, taken before TCRalphabeta/CD19-depleted stem cell transplant. This sequence was found in a child aged 2 to 10 with inherited bone marrow failure, due to receive a stem cell transplant. The chain joins TRBV10-3 to TRBJ2-7; D might be TRBD1 (8 bases). The CDR3 DNA is TGTGCCATCAGTGAGGCACAGGGGGGAGGGGCAGCCTACGAGCAGTACTTC. Translated: CAISEAQGGGAAYEQYF.